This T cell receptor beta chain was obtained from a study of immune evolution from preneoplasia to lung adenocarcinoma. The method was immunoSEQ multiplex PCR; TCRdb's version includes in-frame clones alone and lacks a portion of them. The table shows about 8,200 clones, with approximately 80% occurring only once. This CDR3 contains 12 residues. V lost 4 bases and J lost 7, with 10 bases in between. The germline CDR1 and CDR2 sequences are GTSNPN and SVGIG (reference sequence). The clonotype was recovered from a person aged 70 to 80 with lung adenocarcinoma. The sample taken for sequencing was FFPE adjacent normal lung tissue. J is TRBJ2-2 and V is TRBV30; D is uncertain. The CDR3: CAWKGMVGELFF. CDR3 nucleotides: TGTGCCTGGAAAGGGATGGTCGGGGAGCTGTTTTTT.